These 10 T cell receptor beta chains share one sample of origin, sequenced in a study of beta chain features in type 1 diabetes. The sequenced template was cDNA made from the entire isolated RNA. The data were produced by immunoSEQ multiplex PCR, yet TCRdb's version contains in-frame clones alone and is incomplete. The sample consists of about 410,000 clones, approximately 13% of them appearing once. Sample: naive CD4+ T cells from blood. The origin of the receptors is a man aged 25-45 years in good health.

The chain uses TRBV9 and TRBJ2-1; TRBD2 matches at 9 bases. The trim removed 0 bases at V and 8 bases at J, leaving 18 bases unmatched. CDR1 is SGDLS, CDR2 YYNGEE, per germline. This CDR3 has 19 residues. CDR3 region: CASSVATMGGRALVDEQFF. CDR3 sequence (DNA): TGTGCCAGCAGCGTAGCTACGATGGGCGGGAGGGCCCTCGTCGATGAGCAGTTCTTC. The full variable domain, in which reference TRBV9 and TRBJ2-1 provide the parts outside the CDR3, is DSGVTQTPKHLITATGQRVTLRCSPRSGDLSVYWYQQSLDQGLQFLIQYYNGEERAKGNILERFSAQQFPDLHSELNLSSLELGDSALYFCASSVATMGGRALVDEQFFGPGTRLTVL.

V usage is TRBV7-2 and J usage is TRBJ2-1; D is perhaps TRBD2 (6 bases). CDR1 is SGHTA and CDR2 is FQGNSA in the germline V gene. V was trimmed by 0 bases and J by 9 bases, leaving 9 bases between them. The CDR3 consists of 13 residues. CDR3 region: CASSLAGGIEQFF. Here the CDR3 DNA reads TGTGCCAGCAGCTTAGCTGGGGGGATTGAGCAGTTCTTC.

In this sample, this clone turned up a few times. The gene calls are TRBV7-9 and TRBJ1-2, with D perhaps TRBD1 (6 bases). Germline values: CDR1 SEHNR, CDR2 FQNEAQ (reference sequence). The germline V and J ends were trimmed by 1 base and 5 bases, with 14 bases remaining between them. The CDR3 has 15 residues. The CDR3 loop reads CASSLEWDIDYGYTF. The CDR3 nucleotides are TGTGCCAGCAGCTTAGAGTGGGACATCGATTATGGCTACACCTTC.

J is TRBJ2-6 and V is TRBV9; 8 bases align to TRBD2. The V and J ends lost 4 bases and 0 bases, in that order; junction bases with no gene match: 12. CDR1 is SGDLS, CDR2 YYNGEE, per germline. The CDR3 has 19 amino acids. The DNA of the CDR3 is TGTGCCAGCAGCCTCCGGGAGGGGCCGACCTTCTCTGGGGCCAACGTCCTGACTTTC. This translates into CASSLREGPTFSGANVLTF.

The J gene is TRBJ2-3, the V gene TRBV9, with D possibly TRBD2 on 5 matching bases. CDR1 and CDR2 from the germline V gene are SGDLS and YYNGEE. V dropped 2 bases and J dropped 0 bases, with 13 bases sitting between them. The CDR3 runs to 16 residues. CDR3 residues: CASSVERSTSTDTQYF. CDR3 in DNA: TGTGCCAGCAGCGTCGAGCGGAGCACTAGCACAGATACGCAGTATTTT.

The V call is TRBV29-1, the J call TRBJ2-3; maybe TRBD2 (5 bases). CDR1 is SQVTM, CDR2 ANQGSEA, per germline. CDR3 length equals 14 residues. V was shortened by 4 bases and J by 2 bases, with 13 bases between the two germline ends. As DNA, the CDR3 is TGCAGCGTTGTCGACGGCGGGCCCACAGATACGCAGTATTTT. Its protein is CSVVDGGPTDTQYF.

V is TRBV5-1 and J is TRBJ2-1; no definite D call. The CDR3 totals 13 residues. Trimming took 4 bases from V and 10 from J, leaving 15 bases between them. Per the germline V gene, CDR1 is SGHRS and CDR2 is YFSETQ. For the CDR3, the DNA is TGCGCCAGCAGCATATCAAGGTCTCAGGAGCAGTTCTTC. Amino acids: CASSISRSQEQFF. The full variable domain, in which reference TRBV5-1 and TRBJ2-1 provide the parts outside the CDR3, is KAGVTQTPRYLIKTRGQQVTLSCSPISGHRSVSWYQQTPGQGLQFLFEYFSETQRNKGNFPGRFSGRQFSNSRSEMNVSTLELGDSALYLCASSISRSQEQFFGPGTRLTVL.

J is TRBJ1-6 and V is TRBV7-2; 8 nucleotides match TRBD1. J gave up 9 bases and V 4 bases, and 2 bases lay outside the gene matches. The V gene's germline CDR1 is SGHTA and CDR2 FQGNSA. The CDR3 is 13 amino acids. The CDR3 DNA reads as TGTGCCAGCAGCTACAGGGGGGCTTCACCCCTCCACTTT. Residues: CASSYRGASPLHF.

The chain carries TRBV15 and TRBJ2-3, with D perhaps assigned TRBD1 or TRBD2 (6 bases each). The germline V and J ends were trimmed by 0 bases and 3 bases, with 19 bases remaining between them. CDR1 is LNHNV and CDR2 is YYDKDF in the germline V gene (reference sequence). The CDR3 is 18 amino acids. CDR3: CATSRDTEGVEGTDTQYF. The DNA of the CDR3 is TGTGCCACCAGCAGAGATACCGAGGGGGTGGAGGGTACAGATACGCAGTATTTT.

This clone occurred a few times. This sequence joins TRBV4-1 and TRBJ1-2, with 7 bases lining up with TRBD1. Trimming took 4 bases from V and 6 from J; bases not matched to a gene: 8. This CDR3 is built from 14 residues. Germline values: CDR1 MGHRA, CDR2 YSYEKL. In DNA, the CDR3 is TGCGCCAGCAGCCCCCCGTACAGGGGCAATGGCTACACCTTC. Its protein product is CASSPPYRGNGYTF.